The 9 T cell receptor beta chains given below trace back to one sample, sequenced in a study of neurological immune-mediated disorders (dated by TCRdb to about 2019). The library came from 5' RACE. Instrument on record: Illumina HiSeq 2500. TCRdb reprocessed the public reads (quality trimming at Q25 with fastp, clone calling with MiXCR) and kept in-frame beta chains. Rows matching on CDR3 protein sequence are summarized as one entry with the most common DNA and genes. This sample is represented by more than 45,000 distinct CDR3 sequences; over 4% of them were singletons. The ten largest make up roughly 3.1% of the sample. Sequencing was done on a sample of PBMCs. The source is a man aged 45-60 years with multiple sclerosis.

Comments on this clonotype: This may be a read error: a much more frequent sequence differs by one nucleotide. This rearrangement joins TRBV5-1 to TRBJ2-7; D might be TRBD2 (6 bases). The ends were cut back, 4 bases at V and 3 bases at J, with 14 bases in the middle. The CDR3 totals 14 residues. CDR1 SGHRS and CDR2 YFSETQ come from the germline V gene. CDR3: CASSHGTGVYEQYF. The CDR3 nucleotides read TGCGCCAGCAGCCATGGGACGGGAGTCTACGAGCAGTACTTC.

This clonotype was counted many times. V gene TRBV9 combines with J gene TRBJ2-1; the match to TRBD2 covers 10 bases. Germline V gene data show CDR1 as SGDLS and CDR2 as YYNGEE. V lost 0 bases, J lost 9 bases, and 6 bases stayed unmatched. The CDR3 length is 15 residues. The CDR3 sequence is CASSVVPAGGTEQFF. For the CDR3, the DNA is TGTGCCAGCAGCGTAGTGCCAGCGGGGGGGACTGAGCAGTTCTTC.

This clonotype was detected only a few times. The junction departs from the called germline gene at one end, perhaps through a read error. CDR3: CSARDVEFRGLGSPLNF. In DNA, the CDR3 is TGCAGTGCTAGAGATGTCGAGTTTCGGGGGTTAGGGTCACCCCTCAACTTT. V and J are TRBV20-1 and TRBJ1-6; TRBD1 is a possible D gene (5 bases). This CDR3 has 17 residues. Germline CDR1 reads DFQATT; CDR2 reads SNEGSKA (reference sequence).

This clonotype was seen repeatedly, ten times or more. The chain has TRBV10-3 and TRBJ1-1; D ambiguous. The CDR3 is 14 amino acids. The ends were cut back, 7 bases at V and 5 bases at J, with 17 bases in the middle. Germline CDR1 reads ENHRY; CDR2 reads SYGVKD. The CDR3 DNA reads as TGTGCCATCACCTCCTTAGTGGGAACGACTGAAGCTTTCTTT. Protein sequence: CAITSLVGTTEAFF.

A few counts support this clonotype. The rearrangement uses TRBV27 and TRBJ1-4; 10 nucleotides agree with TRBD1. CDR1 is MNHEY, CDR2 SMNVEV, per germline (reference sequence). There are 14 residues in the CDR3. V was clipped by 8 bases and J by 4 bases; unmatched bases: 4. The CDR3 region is CASGDRGSNEKLFF. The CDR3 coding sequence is TGTGCCAGCGGGGACAGGGGTAGTAATGAAAAACTGTTTTTT. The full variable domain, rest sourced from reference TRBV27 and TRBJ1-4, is EAQVTQNPRYLITVTGKKLTVTCSQNMNHEYMSWYRQDPGLGLRQIYYSMNVEVTDKGDVPEGYKVSRKEKRNFPLILESPSPNQTSLYFCASGDRGSNEKLFFGSGTQLSVL.

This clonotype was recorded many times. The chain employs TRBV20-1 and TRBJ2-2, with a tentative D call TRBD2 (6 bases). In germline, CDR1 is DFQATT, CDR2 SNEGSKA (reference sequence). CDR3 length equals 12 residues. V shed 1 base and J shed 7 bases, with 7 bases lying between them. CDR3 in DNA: TGCAGTGCTAGAGGACTAGACGGGGAGCTGTTTTTT. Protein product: CSARGLDGELFF.

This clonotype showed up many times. The CDR3 loop reads CASSSNRGTGSNEQFF. In nucleotides, the CDR3 is TGCGCCAGCAGCTCGAACCGGGGGACAGGGTCCAATGAGCAGTTCTTC. This chain connects TRBV5-1 to TRBJ2-1, with 9 bases fitting TRBD1. CDR3 size: 16 residues. V was pared by 3 bases and J by 6 bases, with 10 bases of the junction left unmatched. CDR1 is SGHRS and CDR2 is YFSETQ in the germline V gene.

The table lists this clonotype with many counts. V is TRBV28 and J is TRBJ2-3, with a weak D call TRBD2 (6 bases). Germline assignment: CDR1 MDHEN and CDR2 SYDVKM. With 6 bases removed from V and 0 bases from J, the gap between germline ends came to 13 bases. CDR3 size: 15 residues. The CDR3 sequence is CASSPRDFSTDTQYF. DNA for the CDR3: TGTGCCAGCAGCCCTCGGGACTTTAGCACAGATACGCAGTATTTT.

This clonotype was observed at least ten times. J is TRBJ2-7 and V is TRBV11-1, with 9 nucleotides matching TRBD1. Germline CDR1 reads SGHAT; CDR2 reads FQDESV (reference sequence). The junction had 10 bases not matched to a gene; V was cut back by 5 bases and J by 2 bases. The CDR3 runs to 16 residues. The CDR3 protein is CASSASGTGLTYEQYF. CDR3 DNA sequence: TGTGCCAGCAGCGCCTCAGGGACAGGGCTAACCTACGAGCAGTACTTC.